The 10 T cell receptor beta chains below all came from one sample that was sequenced in a study of CD4 T cells in relation to SARS-CoV-2 and coronaviruses. Produced via immunoSEQ multiplex PCR; TCRdb's table is partial and in-frame only. In the table there are about 59,000 clones, about nine tenths of which are singletons. Unexposed donor CD4+ T cells date from 2011-2018, before the COVID-19 pandemic. The sequenced sample was memory CD4+ T cells from PBMCs. The receptor source for this set is a human donor in good health.

V and J are TRBV3-1 (or the pseudogene TRBV3-2) and TRBJ1-2; 11 nucleotides agree with TRBD1. In germline, CDR1 is LGHDT, CDR2 YNNKEL (reference sequence). V shed 2 bases and J 7 bases; nucleotides not matched to a gene: 9. The CDR3 is made up of 16 amino acids. In nucleotides, the CDR3 is TGTGCCAGCAGCCAATCCGGGACAGGGGGTTTTTTTGGCTACACCTTC. Protein product: CASSQSGTGGFFGYTF.

This chain uses TRBV10-1 with TRBJ2-7; 11 bases line up with TRBD1. The CDR3 sequence is 15 residues long. With 8 bases clipped from V and 4 bases from J, the junction kept 10 bases outside the gene matches. CDR1 and CDR2 (germline): WNHNN, SYGVQD (reference sequence). CDR3 loop: CASSGTGGGVYEQYF. CDR3 nucleotides: TGCGCCAGCTCCGGGACAGGGGGGGGTGTTTACGAGCAGTACTTC.

V gene TRBV27 combines with J gene TRBJ1-1, with D possibly matching TRBD1 (5 bases). V lost 2 bases and J lost 3, with 13 bases in between. The CDR3 extends over 15 amino acids. The germline V gene has CDR1 MNHEY and CDR2 SMNVEV (reference sequence). This CDR3 reads CASSLTGVSHTEAFF. The CDR3 DNA reads as TGTGCCAGCAGTTTAACGGGGGTCTCGCACACTGAAGCTTTCTTT.

This clone was detected only once. The CDR3 sequence: CASSPNGVRSYEQYF. CDR3 DNA: TGTGCCAGCAGCCCGAATGGGGTCCGATCCTACGAGCAGTACTTC. This chain joins TRBV21-1 and TRBJ2-7. TRBV21-1 is a pseudogene locus. The CDR3 consists of 15 residues.

The genes are TRBV4-2 and TRBJ2-1; 8 positions agree with TRBD2. V lost 2 bases, J lost 0 bases, and 9 bases stayed unmatched. The CDR3 has 18 residues. Germline V gives CDR1 LGHNA, CDR2 YNFKEQ. This CDR3 reads CASSQTSGEGSSYNEQFF. CDR3 DNA sequence: TGTGCCAGCAGCCAAACTAGCGGAGAAGGGAGCTCCTACAATGAGCAGTTCTTC.

This clone was recorded once. This rearrangement joins TRBV5-6 to TRBJ2-5; 9 positions agree with TRBD2. The V segment lost 0 bases and the J segment 3 bases; nucleotides outside the gene matches: 12. CDR3 length: 18 residues. The germline V gene encodes CDR1 SGHDT and CDR2 YYEEEE. The CDR3 loop reads CASSLVLAGAPMKETQYF. CDR3 coding DNA: TGTGCCAGCAGCTTGGTATTAGCGGGAGCCCCGATGAAAGAGACCCAGTACTTC.

The chain joins TRBV7-2 to TRBJ2-1; D gene ambiguous. V was pared by 4 bases and J by 8 bases, with 6 bases between. This CDR3 comprises 11 residues. Per germline, CDR1 SGHTA and CDR2 FQGNSA. Here the CDR3 reads CASSSTHEQFF. In DNA form, the CDR3 reads TGTGCCAGCAGCTCCACCCATGAGCAGTTCTTC.

Worth noting for this clone: Other DNA sequences in the sample encode the same CDR3. CDR3 sequence: CASSLQNTEAFF. In DNA, the CDR3 is TGTGCCAGCAGCTTGCAGAACACTGAAGCTTTCTTT. This chain connects TRBV11-2 to TRBJ1-1; D is unresolved. Looked up from germline, CDR1 is SGHAT and CDR2 is FQNNGV. Trimming removed 3 bases at V and 1 base at J, with 3 bases between. The CDR3 has 12 residues.

The sample holds one count of this clone. This chain joins TRBV7-8 and TRBJ1-5, with a weak D call TRBD1 (6 bases). Germline V CDR1 and CDR2: SGHVS, FQNEAQ. V lost 5 bases to trimming and J lost 4 bases, with 12 bases between them. This CDR3 is 14 amino acids long. The CDR3 region is CASSLGQKNQPQHF. The CDR3 DNA reads as TGTGCCAGCAGCCTCGGACAGAAAAATCAGCCCCAGCATTTT.

This chain connects TRBV4-1 to TRBJ2-7; D may be TRBD1 (5 bases). Trimming shortened V by 4 bases and J by 2 bases, and 12 bases separated the two germline ends. The CDR3 contains 14 residues. Germline V lookup: CDR1 MGHRA, CDR2 YSYEKL. The CDR3 DNA reads TGCGCCAGCAGCCCGGACAAGCCTCCCTACGAGCAGTACTTC. It is translated as CASSPDKPPYEQYF.